Shown below are 5 T cell receptor beta chains from a single sample sequenced in a study of patients and donors after allogeneic stem cell transplantation. TCRdb ran MiXCR on the RT-PCR reads and lists one entry per CDR3 protein. The sample lists 920,000 or so distinct CDR3 sequences, approximately 19% occurring once. Material: blood, either unsorted or a sorted T cell fraction (not recorded which). These receptors all come from a human donor who was either an allogeneic HSCT recipient or a stem cell or donor lymphocyte infusion donor (not recorded which). It is not recorded whose cells these are; they may come from a transplant donor.

This clonotype showed up many times. The J gene is TRBJ2-1, the V gene TRBV20-1, with 9 bases identical to TRBD1. The ends lost 0 bases at V and 4 bases at J; junction bases unmatched: 7. The germline V gene has CDR1 DFQATT and CDR2 SNEGSKA (reference sequence). The CDR3 has 16 amino acids. CDR3 sequence: CSARDFGTGKYNEQFF. In nucleotides, the CDR3 is TGCAGTGCTAGAGATTTTGGGACAGGGAAATACAATGAGCAGTTCTTC.

The rearrangement joins TRBV3-1 to TRBJ2-1; the D gene is possibly TRBD2 (5 bases). The CDR3 is 16 amino acids. V lost 3 bases to trimming and J lost 3 bases, with 15 bases between them. The germline gives CDR1 LGHDT, CDR2 YNNKEL (reference sequence). CDR3 nucleotides: TGTGCCAGCAGCCAGGACTGGCGAAGATACTACAATGAGCAGTTCTTC. Translation: CASSQDWRRYYNEQFF.

The chain carries TRBV5-1 and TRBJ2-7; D is perhaps TRBD2 (7 bases). Trimming left V 3 bases short and J 6 bases short, with 13 bases between. This CDR3 is 13 amino acids long. The germline V gene encodes CDR1 SGHRS and CDR2 YFSETQ. The CDR3 sequence is CASSWEGDCEQYF. In DNA form, the CDR3 reads TGCGCCAGCAGCTGGGAGGGGGACTGCGAGCAGTACTTC.

In this sample, this clonotype turned up a few times. V usage is TRBV3-1 and J usage is TRBJ1-1, with D perhaps matching TRBD1 (5 bases). Trimming took off 3 bases at V and 1 base at J, with 15 bases between the two ends. The germline CDR1 and CDR2 sequences are LGHDT and YNNKEL (reference sequence). This CDR3 is built from 16 residues. The CDR3 coding sequence is TGTGCCAGCAGCCACGCTGGTAGGGGAGGGAACACTGAAGCTTTCTTT. This gives the protein CASSHAGRGGNTEAFF.

The chain carries TRBV20-1 and TRBJ2-7; 8 bases are a match to TRBD2. Germline V lookup: CDR1 DFQATT, CDR2 SNEGSKA (reference sequence). Trimming took 3 bases from V and 7 from J; bases not matched to a gene: 17. There are 16 residues in the CDR3. The CDR3 nucleotides are TGCAGTGCTAGGCCGACAAGCGGGGGTGGCTTTGGGGAGCAGTACTTC. This gives the protein CSARPTSGGGFGEQYF.